This T cell receptor beta chain was retrieved from a study of T-cell reconstitution after alpha-beta-depleted transplantation in children (dated by TCRdb to 2015 to 2016). For the study in its entirety: Using TCR repertoire profiling, the study followed T-cell immune reconstitution in a quantitative way in children after TCRalphabeta/CD19-depleted allogeneic hematopoietic cell transplantation.

The treatment or condition label on this specimen signifies: allogeneic hematopoietic cell transplantation with graft depleted of TCRalphabeta T cells and CD19 B cells. Transplant recipients were children who received TCRalphabeta/CD19-depleted allogeneic hematopoietic cell grafts. The library was produced with PCR. TCRdb lists the instrument as Illumina HiSeq 2500. To normalize quantification of the TCRbeta repertoire, the TCR libraries were built with molecular barcoding that relied on unique molecular identifiers. Using fastp trimming at Q25 and MiXCR clonotype assembly, TCRdb reanalyzed the public sequencing data and kept in-frame beta chains. When rows share a CDR3 protein, they turn into one entry using the most common DNA and genes. Within this sample are 530,000 or so distinct CDR3 sequences, with approximately 30% of them counted one time only. The ten largest clones represent around 36% of the sample.

The study at large found these results: The apparently early alphabetaT-cell count recovery about two months after transplant was reportedly dependent on only several hundred rapidly expanded clones derived from non-depleted graft cells. Over subsequent months, a decline in hyperexpanded clone frequencies was noted, and after one year, T-cell counts and TCRbeta diversity were mostly ascribed to newly produced T cells. In some patients, the high TCRbeta diversity seen at day 60 was put down to recipient T cells and intrathymic progenitors that had survived conditioning.

In the case of this clonotype: Which antigen it targets is not known. The input lacks base qualities; no much larger clone sits a single base away.

This receptor was identified in a boy younger than two with Wiskott-Aldrich syndrome, due to receive a stem cell transplant. The sample consisted of PBMCs, taken before TCRalphabeta/CD19-depleted stem cell transplant.

This receptor has the CDR3 CAWDATGELFF. The bases are TGTGCCTGGGACGCCACCGGGGAGCTGTTTTTT. The chain couples TRBV30 to TRBJ2-2; the D gene cannot be resolved reliably. The V end loses 5 bases and the J end loses 4 bases, and a stretch of 5 bases separates them. Counted from cysteine to phenylalanine, this CDR3 has 11 amino acids. The CDR3 DNA has 33 bases and is translated from base 1. Via the germline V gene (reference sequence), CDR1 is GTSNPN and CDR2 SVGIG.